This TCR beta chain was observed in a study of cytomegalovirus exposure and HLA in healthy donors. About the research overall: Later analysis reported that the roughly 120 validation repertoires shared the platform of the roughly 710 first-cohort repertoires.

Study-wide findings and caveats: Cytomegalovirus-associated TCR beta chains were listed, numbering 150 to 200.

To note about this clone: The target antigen is unknown.

Only in-frame clones appear in the TCRdb table, and some are missing; sequencing was by immunoSEQ multiplex PCR. This table has 100,000 to 120,000 clones, over 75% appearing once. The CDR3 is made up of 16 amino acids. CDR1 SGHAT and CDR2 FQNNGV come from the germline V gene. The germline V and J ends were trimmed by 0 bases and 2 bases, with 11 bases remaining between them. The sequenced material came from PBMCs. V is TRBV11-2 and J is TRBJ1-3, with D possibly matching TRBD1 (6 bases). The receptor comes from a woman aged 30 to 39 in good health and CMV-seropositive. Here the CDR3 DNA reads TGTGCCAGCAGCTTAGATAGGGGGGGCACTGGAAACACCATATATTTT. Translation: CASSLDRGGTGNTIYF.